Given below is one T cell receptor (beta chain) in context. The CDR3 loop spans 16 amino acids. Trimming removed 7 bases from V and 7 bases from J; junction bases left unmatched: 12. The V gene's germline CDR1 is LNHDA and CDR2 SQIVND (reference sequence). Original processing methods: Nucleated cell number was recorded as an estimate derived from reference gene primer amplification. Produced via immunoSEQ multiplex PCR; TCRdb's table is partial and in-frame only. That table furnishes V, J and clone size, whereas the DNA furnished D and trimming. The sample includes 380,000 or so clones, 89% of them seen just once. The sample is drawn from a study of blood T cell repertoires in COVID-19. Across the whole study: Some COVID-19 samples were acute and others convalescent; all came from the United States, Italy and Spain. The analysed material was cDNA or gDNA that came from T cells, B-cell-depleted T cells, or PBMCs.

This chain joins TRBV19 and TRBJ1-6, with 8 bases identical to TRBD1. What was sequenced was peripheral blood. This clonotype originated in a man in his forties with acute or convalescent COVID-19. CDR3 sequence: CASTTRGQEVNSPLHF. The CDR3 nucleotides are TGTGCCAGTACTACTAGGGGACAGGAGGTCAATTCACCCCTCCACTTT.